A single sample gave rise to the 23 T cell receptor beta chains below, sequenced in a study of blood T cell repertoires in COVID-19. Some clones are missing from TCRdb's copy, which holds only in-frame ones; the method was immunoSEQ multiplex PCR. This table has around 100,000 clones, 65% to 85% appearing once. Source material: peripheral blood. Receptor source: a woman in her 70s with acute or convalescent COVID-19.

The chain couples TRBV30 to TRBJ2-3, with 8 bases aligning to TRBD2. Germline V CDR1 and CDR2: GTSNPN, SVGIG (reference sequence). The V and J ends lost 4 bases and 4 bases, in that order; junction bases with no gene match: 4. The CDR3 is 13 residues long. This CDR3 reads CAWTGGGPDTQYF. The CDR3 nucleotides are TGTGCCTGGACGGGGGGGGGTCCAGATACGCAGTATTTT.

The rearrangement uses TRBV7-9 and TRBJ2-7, with a weak D call TRBD1 (5 bases). The germline V gene has CDR1 SEHNR and CDR2 FQNEAQ (reference sequence). V lost 4 bases, J lost 3 bases, and 10 bases lay in between. The CDR3 is made up of 13 amino acids. Here the CDR3 reads CASSSLQDYEQYF. The CDR3 DNA follows: TGTGCCAGCAGCTCGCTACAGGACTACGAGCAGTACTTC.

The rearrangement links TRBV12-5 to TRBJ2-6; no clear D. Trimming stripped 1 base from V and 0 bases from J, with 10 bases between. This CDR3 has 17 residues. Germline CDR1 LGHNT, CDR2 FRNRAP. The chain's CDR3 is CASGLAPGHSGANVLTF. CDR3 DNA: TGTGCTAGTGGTTTGGCCCCCGGTCACTCTGGGGCCAACGTCCTGACTTTC.

The chain uses TRBV6-5 and TRBJ2-3; D uncertain. The CDR3 runs to 12 residues. The V gene lost 4 bases and the J gene lost 6 bases, with 8 bases spanning the gap. CDR1 MNHEY and CDR2 SVGAGI come from the germline V gene. CDR3 nucleotide sequence: TGTGCCAGCAGTTCCTCGAGGGATACGCAGTATTTT. As protein: CASSSSRDTQYF.

This clone was found once. The rearrangement links TRBV10-3 to TRBJ1-5, with 11 nucleotides matching TRBD1. Germline V gives CDR1 ENHRY, CDR2 SYGVKD. Germline trimming cut 2 bases from V and 5 bases from J; bases unmatched to any gene: 5. The CDR3 runs 16 residues. CDR3 nucleotide sequence: TGTGCCATCAGTGAGCCCGGGACAGGGGGAGATCAGCCCCAGCATTTT. Encoded protein: CAISEPGTGGDQPQHF.

The V call is TRBV7-2, the J call TRBJ2-1, with 7 bases matching TRBD1. The CDR3 is 15 amino acids. The V gene's germline CDR1 is SGHTA and CDR2 FQGNSA. The V segment lost 5 bases and the J segment 1 base; nucleotides outside the gene matches: 5. The CDR3 sequence is CASSPTGDSYNEQFF. CDR3 sequence (DNA): TGTGCCAGCAGCCCCACAGGGGATTCCTACAATGAGCAGTTCTTC.

Only a few counts were recorded for this clone. This chain joins TRBV11-2 and TRBJ1-5, with TRBD1 as a possible D gene (5 bases). CDR3 size: 16 residues. In germline, CDR1 is SGHAT, CDR2 FQNNGV. The ends were cut back, 3 bases at V and 4 bases at J, with 16 bases in the middle. CDR3 sequence (DNA): TGTGCCAGCAGCTTGAACCCGGGACTACCTAATCAGCCCCAGCATTTT. It yields the protein CASSLNPGLPNQPQHF.

V and J are TRBV20-1 and TRBJ2-7, with a weak D call TRBD1 (6 bases). Trimming took 5 bases from V and 4 from J, leaving 9 bases between them. CDR1 is DFQATT, CDR2 SNEGSKA, per germline (reference sequence). The CDR3 has 11 residues. The CDR3 region has the DNA TGCAGTGCTGCTCAGGGGTACGAGCAGTACTTC. This encodes CSAAQGYEQYF.

The V gene is TRBV9, the J gene TRBJ1-3, with a possible D match to TRBD1 (5 bases). Between the trimmed V and J ends, which lost 3 bases and 7 bases, there was a span of 17 bases. CDR1 and CDR2 from the germline V gene are SGDLS and YYNGEE. The CDR3 is made up of 15 amino acids. Written as DNA, the CDR3 is TGTGCCAGCAGCGCCCGCGGGGAGGGGCGGAACACCATATATTTT. Translated, it gives CASSARGEGRNTIYF. The full variable domain, with the rest looked up from reference TRBV9 and TRBJ1-3, is DSGVTQTPKHLITATGQRVTLRCSPRSGDLSVYWYQQSLDQGLQFLIQYYNGEERAKGNILERFSAQQFPDLHSELNLSSLELGDSALYFCASSARGEGRNTIYFGEGSWLTVV.

The chain has TRBV11-3 and TRBJ1-3, with no clear D. Trimming left V 0 bases short and J 4 bases short, with 4 bases between. The CDR3 spans 13 residues. The germline gives CDR1 SGHNT, CDR2 YENEEA. CDR3 bases: TGTGCCAGCAGCTTAGATTCAGGAAACACCATATATTTT. Encoded protein: CASSLDSGNTIYF. Drawing the rest from reference TRBV11-3 and TRBJ1-3, the complete variable domain is EAGVVQSPRYKIIEKKQPVAFWCNPISGHNTLYWYLQNLGQGPELLIRYENEEAVDDSQLPKDRFSAERLKGVDSTLKIQPAELGDSAVYLCASSLDSGNTIYFGEGSWLTVV.

The chain uses TRBV11-2 and TRBJ2-7; TRBD1 matches at 9 bases. Germline CDR1 SGHAT, CDR2 FQNNGV. The CDR3 covers 15 residues. V shed 0 bases, J shed 2 bases, and the junction held 2 bases outside the gene matches. The CDR3 sequence: CASSLEGTGTYEQYF. In nucleotides, the CDR3 is TGTGCCAGCAGCTTAGAGGGGACAGGGACCTACGAGCAGTACTTC.

This clone was observed once. The V call is TRBV10-3, the J call TRBJ2-5, with D maybe TRBD1 (6 bases). V was cut by 3 bases and J by 2 bases, with 13 bases left in between. Per germline, CDR1 ENHRY and CDR2 SYGVKD. The CDR3 runs 15 residues. The CDR3: CAISEGGAGQETQYF. CDR3 coding DNA: TGTGCCATCAGTGAAGGGGGTGCAGGGCAAGAGACCCAGTACTTC.

This chain uses TRBV11-2 with TRBJ2-1; 7 bases map to TRBD2. The CDR3 covers 15 residues. CDR1 SGHAT and CDR2 FQNNGV come from the germline V gene. V trimming: 1 base; J trimming: 6 bases; junction bases outside the gene matches: 6. The CDR3 DNA reads TGTGCCAGCAGCTTAGGGTTTGCGGGAGCCAATGAGCAGTTCTTC. Translation gives CASSLGFAGANEQFF.

This sequence joins TRBV5-1 and TRBJ1-1; tentative D call: TRBD1 (6 bases). The CDR3 covers 14 residues. Germline V gives CDR1 SGHRS, CDR2 YFSETQ. V lost 0 bases, J lost 3 bases, and 9 bases lay in between. The CDR3 loop is CASSLGQGHTEAFF. Here the CDR3 DNA reads TGCGCCAGCAGCTTGGGTCAGGGGCACACTGAAGCTTTCTTT.

The rearrangement uses TRBV5-4 and TRBJ1-2; D gene unclear. Germline CDR1 and CDR2: SGHNT and YYREEE (reference sequence). The CDR3 spans 13 residues. Trimming cost V 3 bases and J 6 bases, with 12 bases left between them. The CDR3 loop is CASSWIGRDGYTF. In nucleotides, the CDR3 is TGTGCCAGCAGCTGGATTGGGCGGGATGGCTACACCTTC.

Regarding this clone: This same CDR3 is encoded by further DNA sequences in the sample. The chain is built from TRBV5-1 and TRBJ1-4; D unclear. V was clipped by 0 bases and J by 4 bases, with 4 bases between them. The germline gives CDR1 SGHRS, CDR2 YFSETQ. CDR3 length: 13 residues. As DNA, the CDR3 is TGCGCCAGCAGCTTGGGTCTTAATGAAAAACTGTTTTTT. Its translation is CASSLGLNEKLFF.

The chain combines TRBV2 with TRBJ2-3; perhaps TRBD1 as D (5 bases). CDR3 length: 13 residues. Trimming left V 3 bases short and J 4 bases short, with 8 bases between. Germline CDR1 SNHLY, CDR2 FYNNEI. The CDR3 bases are TGTGCCAGCAGTGATGGGGCGGCAGATACGCAGTATTTT. Protein sequence: CASSDGAADTQYF.

V gene TRBV30 combines with J gene TRBJ2-5; 8 positions match TRBD2. The CDR3 covers 16 residues. V dropped 0 bases and J dropped 5; count of bases not matched to a gene: 11. Germline V gives CDR1 GTSNPN, CDR2 SVGIG (reference sequence). CDR3 bases: TGTGCCTGGAGTGTATACCGTACCGGGAGGGGGGAGACCCAGTACTTC. It specifies CAWSVYRTGRGETQYF.

The chain uses TRBV7-2 and TRBJ2-3; possible D gene TRBD1, 6 bases. Germline CDR1 reads SGHTA; CDR2 reads FQGNSA. V dropped 3 bases and J dropped 4 bases, with 11 bases sitting between them. CDR3 length: 14 residues. CDR3 DNA: TGTGCCAGCAGCTTTGCCACAGGGTCAGATACGCAGTATTTT. It translates to CASSFATGSDTQYF. Full variable domain (missing parts from reference TRBV7-2 and TRBJ2-3): GAGVSQSPSNKVTEKGKDVELRCDPISGHTALYWYRQSLGQGLEFLIYFQGNSAPDKSGLPSDRFSAERTGGSVSTLTIQRTQQEDSAVYLCASSFATGSDTQYFGPGTRLTVL.

This chain uses TRBV3-1 (or the pseudogene TRBV3-2) with TRBJ1-1; D possibly corresponds to TRBD1 (5 bases). Germline V gene data show CDR1 as LGHDT and CDR2 as YNNKEL (reference sequence). Trimming left V 3 bases short and J 4 bases short, with 15 bases between. The CDR3 sequence is 15 residues long. The CDR3 loop is CASSQARDWVTEAFF. The CDR3 DNA follows: TGTGCCAGCAGCCAGGCTAGGGACTGGGTCACTGAAGCTTTCTTT.

Here the CDR3 reads CASNDGQGANTGELFF. DNA for the CDR3: TGTGCCAGTAACGACGGACAGGGGGCGAACACCGGGGAGCTGTTTTTT. The chain is built from TRBV19 and TRBJ2-2; 10 bases fit TRBD1. The germline gives CDR1 LNHDA, CDR2 SQIVND (reference sequence). This CDR3 is built from 16 residues. Trimming removed 7 bases from V and 0 bases from J; junction bases left unmatched: 5.

The chain carries TRBV7-6 and TRBJ2-1, with 11 positions matching TRBD2. This CDR3 spans 16 amino acids. Germline V lookup: CDR1 SGHVS, CDR2 FNYEAQ. V shed 4 bases and J 4 bases; nucleotides not matched to a gene: 6. The DNA of the CDR3 is TGTGCCAGCAGCTCGGCTAGCGGGGGGCCATACAATGAGCAGTTCTTC. It encodes CASSSASGGPYNEQFF.

The chain uses TRBV7-9 and TRBJ1-5; unclear D gene. The CDR3 has 12 amino acids. Looked up from germline, CDR1 is SEHNR and CDR2 is FQNEAQ (reference sequence). V was pared by 4 bases and J by 8 bases, with 9 bases between. The CDR3 nucleotides are TGTGCCAGCAGCTGGGAGAGTGAGCCCCAGCATTTT. It is translated as CASSWESEPQHF. The entire variable domain, with the rest obtained from reference TRBV7-9 and TRBJ1-5, is as follows: DTGVSQNPRHKITKRGQNVTFRCDPISEHNRLYWYRQTLGQGPEFLTYFQNEAQLEKSRLLSDRFSAERPKGSFSTLEIQRTEQGDSAMYLCASSWESEPQHFGDGTRLSIL.